This is a list of T cell receptor beta chains from one sample in a study of T-cell reconstitution after alpha-beta-depleted transplantation in children. MiXCR, run by TCRdb on the PCR reads, gives a single entry per CDR3 protein. The data show some 590,000 distinct CDR3 sequences, with roughly a tenth seen just once and around 4% held by the top ten. Sample: PBMCs from the stem cell graft donor, taken from the stem cell graft. The receptors here all came from a human donor who donated a stem cell graft to a child with acute myeloid leukemia. Each CDR3 is given without its conserved first and last residue. Clone sizes are given selectively: once, few, many, or a class where the clone is expanded.

J gene: TRBJ2-7
V gene: TRBV20-1
clone size: few
CDR3 protein: SASIPSGPHYYEQY

J gene: TRBJ2-7
V gene: TRBV7-8
clone size: many
CDR3 protein: ASSFDRGRSYEQY

J gene: TRBJ2-7
V gene: TRBV15
clone size: NA
CDR3 protein: ATSRGTSGSSYEQY

J gene: TRBJ1-5
V gene: TRBV12-3/TRBV12-4
clone size: few
CDR3 protein: ASSRSGQDPNQPQH

J gene: TRBJ1-1
V gene: TRBV7-3
clone size: many
CDR3 protein: ASSVTGGVTEAF

J gene: TRBJ2-7
V gene: TRBV30
clone size: many
CDR3 protein: AWQLQGTYEQY

J gene: TRBJ2-2
V gene: TRBV7-9
clone size: NA
CDR3 protein: ASSAGGTLTTTGELF

J gene: TRBJ1-1
V gene: TRBV4-3
clone size: NA
CDR3 protein: ASTPGQLNTEAF

J gene: TRBJ2-7
V gene: TRBV6-5
clone size: NA
CDR3 protein: AGGTSGRPTPYEQY

J gene: TRBJ1-6
V gene: TRBV9
clone size: NA
CDR3 protein: ASSAAQLVGGSPLH

J gene: TRBJ1-1
V gene: TRBV20-1
clone size: NA
CDR3 protein: CAPRVTGSTEAF

J gene: TRBJ1-6
V gene: TRBV4-3
clone size: few
CDR3 protein: ASSQDRINSPLH

J gene: TRBJ2-2
V gene: TRBV10-3
clone size: NA
CDR3 protein: ANLLVGWTGELF

J gene: TRBJ1-5
V gene: TRBV12-3/TRBV12-4
clone size: many
CDR3 protein: ASSSRAYYPQH

J gene: TRBJ1-6
V gene: TRBV7-9
clone size: NA
CDR3 protein: ASSLDPGQGGSPLH

J gene: TRBJ1-5
V gene: TRBV25-1
clone size: NA
CDR3 protein: ASSEGSRQATQPQH

J gene: TRBJ1-3
V gene: TRBV7-2
clone size: many
CDR3 protein: ASSLERGRSGNTIY

J gene: TRBJ2-3
V gene: TRBV18
clone size: few
CDR3 protein: ASSPRGSLGDTQY

J gene: TRBJ2-7
V gene: TRBV20-1
clone size: NA
CDR3 protein: SVLGAASYEQY

J gene: TRBJ1-5
V gene: TRBV3-1
clone size: few
CDR3 protein: ASSPRGRNQPQH

J gene: TRBJ2-7
V gene: TRBV20-1
clone size: few
CDR3 protein: SAASRLAGAYEQY

J gene: TRBJ2-7
V gene: TRBV6-5
clone size: few
CDR3 protein: ASSYRYRPYEQY

J gene: TRBJ2-7
V gene: TRBV6-1
clone size: NA
CDR3 protein: AASSPGLAPYEQY

J gene: TRBJ2-2
V gene: TRBV11-2
clone size: NA
CDR3 protein: ASSSGTSGRPSTGELF

J gene: TRBJ2-2
V gene: TRBV29-1
clone size: many
CDR3 protein: SVEAGLRNTGELF

J gene: TRBJ2-7
V gene: TRBV27
clone size: many
CDR3 protein: ASSSAVPYEQY

J gene: TRBJ2-2
V gene: TRBV4-2
clone size: NA
CDR3 protein: ASSQDRDRVTGELF

J gene: TRBJ2-1
V gene: TRBV4-2
clone size: few
CDR3 protein: ASSQSGTSDKGSYNEQF

J gene: TRBJ1-1
V gene: TRBV7-9
clone size: NA
CDR3 protein: ASSLGDRLMNTEAF

J gene: TRBJ1-4
V gene: TRBV7-9
clone size: NA
CDR3 protein: ASERENEKLF

J gene: TRBJ2-2
V gene: TRBV27
clone size: few
CDR3 protein: ASRTGTDTGELF

J gene: TRBJ2-1
V gene: TRBV20-1
clone size: many
CDR3 protein: SAAPTRSPQNEQF

J gene: TRBJ2-3
V gene: TRBV20-1
clone size: NA
CDR3 protein: SAADGGSTDTQY

J gene: TRBJ2-2
V gene: TRBV5-6
clone size: NA
CDR3 protein: ASSLYRGRPAGELF

J gene: TRBJ2-1
V gene: TRBV29-1
clone size: few
CDR3 protein: SVRDRGPGEQF

J gene: TRBJ2-7
V gene: TRBV20-1
clone size: few
CDR3 protein: SAKANSGSSYEQY

J gene: TRBJ1-2
V gene: TRBV7-9
clone size: NA
CDR3 protein: ASRPGTSPSYGYT

J gene: TRBJ2-7
V gene: TRBV29-1
clone size: NA
CDR3 protein: SVWAVGASGEQY

J gene: TRBJ2-3
V gene: TRBV11-2
clone size: many
CDR3 protein: ASSWEGDTQY

J gene: TRBJ1-5
V gene: TRBV24-1
clone size: NA
CDR3 protein: ATSDSRQGSFQPQH

J gene: TRBJ2-2
V gene: TRBV30
clone size: NA
CDR3 protein: AWMSRETGELF

J gene: TRBJ2-6
V gene: TRBV5-1
clone size: few
CDR3 protein: ASSLAPPTSGANVLT

J gene: TRBJ1-4
V gene: TRBV6-5
clone size: NA
CDR3 protein: ASSQLLGGALEKLF

J gene: TRBJ2-3
V gene: TRBV5-1
clone size: many
CDR3 protein: ASSLTGPSTDTQY

J gene: TRBJ1-1
V gene: TRBV18
clone size: NA
CDR3 protein: ASSLRLSALNTEAF